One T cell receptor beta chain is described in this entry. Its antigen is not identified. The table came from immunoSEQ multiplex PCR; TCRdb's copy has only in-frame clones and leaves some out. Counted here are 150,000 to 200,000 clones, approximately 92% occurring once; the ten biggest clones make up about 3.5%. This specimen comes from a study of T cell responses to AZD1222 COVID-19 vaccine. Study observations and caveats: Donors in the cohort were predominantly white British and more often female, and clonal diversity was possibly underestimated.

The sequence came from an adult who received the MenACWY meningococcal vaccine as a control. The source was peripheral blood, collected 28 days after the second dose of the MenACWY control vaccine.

The chain's CDR3 is CASSLVADHIQYF. CDR3 coding DNA: TGTGCCAGCAGCTTAGTCGCGGACCACATTCAGTACTTC. This chain uses TRBV7-2 with TRBJ2-4; no firm D call. The CDR3 has 13 amino acids. Germline V gene sequence: CDR1 SGHTA, CDR2 FQGNSA. The germline V and J ends were trimmed by 1 base and 8 bases, with 9 bases remaining between them.